These T cell receptor beta chains were read from a single sample in a study of T cell responses to AZD1222 COVID-19 vaccine. Some clones are missing from TCRdb's copy, which holds only in-frame ones; the method was immunoSEQ multiplex PCR. The sample includes tens of thousands of clones, approximately 91% of them seen just once. The sequencing here drew on peripheral blood, taken on day 0 of AZD1222 vaccination. These receptors came from an adult in good health. The CDR3 runs from the conserved cysteine through the conserved F or W. Fields, in order: clone size, CDR3 length, J gene, D gene, V gene, CDR3 DNA, CDR3 protein. The D gene is left open where the match is weak. The listing skips clone size in some rows; elsewhere it reads once, few, many or a size class.

once | 14 | TRBJ1-5 | - | TRBV27 | TGTGCCAGCAGTTCTCTTGGCTGGAATCAGCCCCAGCATTTT | CASSSLGWNQPQHF
- | 12 | TRBJ1-4 | - | TRBV29-1 | TGCAGCGGGGCCGTCGGGGTTGGAAAACTGTTTTTT | CSGAVGVGKLFF
- | 15 | TRBJ2-2 | - | TRBV5-1 | TGCGCCACCACGCAGGGCGGGGGCCACACCGGGGAGCTGTTTTTT | CATTQGGGHTGELFF
- | 15 | TRBJ1-4 | - | TRBV10-3 | TGTGCCATCAGTGACTTAGGGGAAACTAATGAAAAACTGTTTTTT | CAISDLGETNEKLFF
- | 14 | TRBJ2-2 | - | TRBV5-1 | TGCGCCAGCAGCTTTAGCGGAAACACCGGGGAGCTGTTTTTT | CASSFSGNTGELFF
- | 16 | TRBJ1-5 | TRBD1 | TRBV28 | TGTGCCAGCAGTCCTTCGTACAGGGGCCCCAATCAGCCCCAGCATTTT | CASSPSYRGPNQPQHF
few | 15 | TRBJ1-1 | - | TRBV6-5 | TGTGCCAGCAGTTTATTAGGGGAAGGTCACACTGAAGCTTTCTTT | CASSLLGEGHTEAFF
- | 14 | TRBJ2-7 | - | TRBV28 | TGTGCCAGCAGTCAGACGGGACACTTCACCGAGCAGTACTTC | CASSQTGHFTEQYF
once | 14 | TRBJ2-2 | TRBD2 | TRBV9 | TGTGCCAGCAGCGACGGGAGGTGGAGCGGGGAGCTGTTTTTT | CASSDGRWSGELFF
- | 15 | TRBJ1-3 | - | TRBV3-1/TRBV3-2 | TGTGCCAGCAGCCAATTTTATTCAGGGGGAAACACCATATATTTT | CASSQFYSGGNTIYF
- | 11 | TRBJ2-1 | - | TRBV6-6 | TGTGCCAGCAGTTACCACAATGAGCAGTTCTTC | CASSYHNEQFF
- | 14 | TRBJ2-3 | - | TRBV27 | TGTGCCAGCAGTTCGGGCAGGGGCCCAGATACGCAGTATTTT | CASSSGRGPDTQYF
- | 13 | TRBJ1-1 | - | TRBV28 | TGTGCCATGAGGGACGCCAGGAACACTGAAGCTTTCTTT | CAMRDARNTEAFF
- | 16 | TRBJ1-2 | - | TRBV6-5 | TGTGCCAGCAGTTACTACTACCGCGACAGTAACTATGGCTACACCTTC | CASSYYYRDSNYGYTF
- | 14 | TRBJ1-1 | - | TRBV27 | TGTGCCAGCAGTTTAGGTGGGCCGAACACTGAAGCTTTCTTT | CASSLGGPNTEAFF
- | 15 | TRBJ2-1 | - | TRBV27 | TGTGCCAGCAGTTCCATACCCGTAGGGGTCAATGAGCAGTTCTTC | CASSSIPVGVNEQFF